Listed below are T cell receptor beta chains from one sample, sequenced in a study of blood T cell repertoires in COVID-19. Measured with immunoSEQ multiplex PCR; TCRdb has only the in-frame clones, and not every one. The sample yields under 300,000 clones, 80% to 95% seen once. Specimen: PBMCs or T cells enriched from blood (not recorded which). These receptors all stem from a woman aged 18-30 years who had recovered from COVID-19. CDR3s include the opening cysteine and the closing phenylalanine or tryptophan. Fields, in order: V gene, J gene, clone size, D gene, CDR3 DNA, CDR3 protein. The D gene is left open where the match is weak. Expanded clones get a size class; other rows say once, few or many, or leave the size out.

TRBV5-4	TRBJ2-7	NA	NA	TGTGCCAGCAGCTTGGGTGGAAGCCAGGGCACCTACGAGCAGTACTTC	CASSLGGSQGTYEQYF
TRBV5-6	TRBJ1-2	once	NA	TGTGCCAGCTCCCTGGCGGGCGGCTATGGCTACACCTTC	CASSLAGGYGYTF
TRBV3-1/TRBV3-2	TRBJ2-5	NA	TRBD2	TGTGCCAGCAGCCAAACTAGCGGGGGCCCGACATCAGAGACCCAGTACTTC	CASSQTSGGPTSETQYF
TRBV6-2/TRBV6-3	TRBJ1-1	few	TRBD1	TGTGCCAGCAGTTACTCCGAGACAGGGGATCCTGAAGCTTTCTTT	CASSYSETGDPEAFF
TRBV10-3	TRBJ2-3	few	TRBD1	TGTGCCATCAGTCAGTGGACAGGGAGCACAGATACGCAGTATTTT	CAISQWTGSTDTQYF
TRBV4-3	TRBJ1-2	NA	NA	TGCGCCAGCAGCCAAGATCCGAGGAGAGGGTCTAACTATGGCTACACCTTC	CASSQDPRRGSNYGYTF
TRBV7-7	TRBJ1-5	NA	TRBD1	TGTGCTAACCCAACAGGGGTTAATCCCAATCAGCCCCAGCATTTT	CANPTGVNPNQPQHF
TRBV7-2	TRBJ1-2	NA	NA	TGTGCCAGCAGCCCCCGGACAGCGGGAGGAGGCTACACCTTC	CASSPRTAGGGYTF
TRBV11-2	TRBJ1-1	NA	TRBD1	TGTGCCAGCAGCTTAGTAGGAGGGGGCGCTTTCGGCACTGAAGCTTTCTTT	CASSLVGGGAFGTEAFF
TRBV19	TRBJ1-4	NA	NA	TGTGCCAGTAGTATTATGAACGGTTATAATGAAAAACTGTTTTTT	CASSIMNGYNEKLFF
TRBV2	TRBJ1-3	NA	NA	TGTGCCAGCAGTGAAACGGGAGGGACGGGAAACACCATATATTTT	CASSETGGTGNTIYF
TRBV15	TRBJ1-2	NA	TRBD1	TGTGCCACCAGCAGCGGATCCGGGACAGGGACTGGCTACACCTTC	CATSSGSGTGTGYTF
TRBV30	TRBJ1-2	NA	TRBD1	TGTGCCTGGAGAGATTGGGGGACAGGGATCATTTATGGCTACACCTTC	CAWRDWGTGIIYGYTF
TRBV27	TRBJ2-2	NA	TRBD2	TGTGCCAGCACTTCCAAGGGACTAGCGGGAGTCGGGGAGCTGTTTTTT	CASTSKGLAGVGELFF
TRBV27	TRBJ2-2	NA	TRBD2	TGTGCCAGCAGTTTATCTAGCGGGAGTACGGCCGGGGAGCTGTTTTTT	CASSLSSGSTAGELFF
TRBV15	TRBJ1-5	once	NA	TGTGCCACCAGCAGAGTAGGGGTTGGCAATCAGCCCCAGCATTTT	CATSRVGVGNQPQHF
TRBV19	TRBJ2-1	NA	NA	TGTGCCAGTCAGACGGGCGGGGAATACAATGAGCAGTTCTTC	CASQTGGEYNEQFF
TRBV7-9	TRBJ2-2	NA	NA	TGTGCCAGCAGCTTAGCGTCCCCAGGGTGGTCCGGGGAGCTGTTTTTT	CASSLASPGWSGELFF
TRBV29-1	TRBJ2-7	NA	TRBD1	TGCAGCGTTGAGGGACCGGAGAGGCGGACAGGGGGCCAAGGGGGTTCCTACGAGCAGTACTTC	CSVEGPERRTGGQGGSYEQYF
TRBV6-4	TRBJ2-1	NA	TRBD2	TGTGCCAGCAGTGTTGGAGCGGGGGGGCCATCGGATGAGCAGTTCTTC	CASSVGAGGPSDEQFF
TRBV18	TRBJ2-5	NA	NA	TGTGCCAGCTCACCGTTACAGGGAGGGGAGACCCAGTACTTC	CASSPLQGGETQYF
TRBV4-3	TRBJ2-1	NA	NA	TGCGCCAGCAGCCAAGACCCCCCTCGTATGCCCCGAGCCTACAATGAGCAGTTCTTC	CASSQDPPRMPRAYNEQFF
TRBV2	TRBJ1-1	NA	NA	TGTGCCAGCAGTAGCGAGACAGACCTTGAAGCTTTCTTT	CASSSETDLEAFF
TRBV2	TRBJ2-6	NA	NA	TGTGCCAGCATCGCAGGCCTCTCTGGGGCCAACGTCCTGACTTTC	CASIAGLSGANVLTF
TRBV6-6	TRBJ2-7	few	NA	TGTGCCAGCAGTTACTCGGACAGATCCTACGAGCAGTACTTC	CASSYSDRSYEQYF
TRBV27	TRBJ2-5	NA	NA	TGTGCCAGCAGCCAATACCCCAGGTCTTTTCTCCGGGACAAATACATCAGAGAGACCCAGTACTTC	CASSQYPRSFLRDKYIRETQYF
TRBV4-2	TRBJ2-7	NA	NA	TGTGCCAGCAGCCCCCTAGGCGCGAGAGGTCCCTCCTACGAGCAGTACTTC	CASSPLGARGPSYEQYF
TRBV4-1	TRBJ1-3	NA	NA	TGCGCCAGCAGCGACTACTACTCGAACTCTGGAAACACCATATATTTT	CASSDYYSNSGNTIYF
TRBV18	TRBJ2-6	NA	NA	TGTGCCAGCTCAGCCAGTAACGCTGGGGCCAACGTCCTGACTTTC	CASSASNAGANVLTF
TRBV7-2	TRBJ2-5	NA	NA	TGTGCCAGCAGCTCCCGGGACTTGTACCAAGAGACCCAGTACTTC	CASSSRDLYQETQYF
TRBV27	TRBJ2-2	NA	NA	TGTGCCAGCAGTCCCCCCCAGGAGGTATGGGACACCGGGGAGCTGTTTTTT	CASSPPQEVWDTGELFF
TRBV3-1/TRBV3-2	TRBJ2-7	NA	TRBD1	TGTGCCAGCAGCCAAGTGTACAGGGGCCATGGGGACGAGCAGTACTTC	CASSQVYRGHGDEQYF
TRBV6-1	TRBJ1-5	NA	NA	TGTGCCAGCAGTGATTTCTGGAGTAGCAATCAGCCCCAGCATTTT	CASSDFWSSNQPQHF
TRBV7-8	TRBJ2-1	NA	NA	TGTGCCAGCAGCCCGGCGGCCGTGTTAGGCTCCTACAATGAGCAGTTCTTC	CASSPAAVLGSYNEQFF
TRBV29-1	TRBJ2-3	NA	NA	TGCAGCGTTCCACCTGGGGCTCTCAACACAGATACGCAGTATTTT	CSVPPGALNTDTQYF
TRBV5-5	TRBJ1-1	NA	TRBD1	TGTGCCAGCAGCTACGGGACAGGTGAATTATTCTGGGAAGCTTTCTTT	CASSYGTGELFWEAFF
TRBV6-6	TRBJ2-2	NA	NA	TGTGCCAGCAGTCCGGAGGGCCCGACCGGGGAGCTGTTTTTT	CASSPEGPTGELFF
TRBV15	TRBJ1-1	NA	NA	TGTGCCACCAGCAGAAACAGGGAGAACACTGAAGCTTTCTTT	CATSRNRENTEAFF
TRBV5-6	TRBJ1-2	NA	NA	TGTGCCTCCGGGGGGGAGGCCTATGGCTACACCTTC	CASGGEAYGYTF
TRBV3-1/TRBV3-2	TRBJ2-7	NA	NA	TGTGCCAGCAGCCCCCGACCCGGGGAGCAGTACTTC	CASSPRPGEQYF
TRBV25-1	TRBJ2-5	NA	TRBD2	TGTGCCAGCAGTGAGTGGAAGACTAGCGGGATAAAGGGGGAGACCCAGTACTTC	CASSEWKTSGIKGETQYF
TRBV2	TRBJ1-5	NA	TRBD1	TGTGCCAGCATTCGTTACAGGGGCCGTCAGCCCCAGCATTTT	CASIRYRGRQPQHF
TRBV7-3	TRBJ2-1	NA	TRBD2	TGTGCCAGCAGCCCCGGACTAGCGGGGGTAAATGAGCAGTTCTTC	CASSPGLAGVNEQFF
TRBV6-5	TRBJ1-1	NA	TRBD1	TGTGCCAGCAGCCGCGGACAGGGCCGCCAAGCTTTCTTT	CASSRGQGRQAFF
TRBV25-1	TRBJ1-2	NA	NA	TGTGCCAGCAGCGAGGGCGTCTATGGCTACACCTTC	CASSEGVYGYTF
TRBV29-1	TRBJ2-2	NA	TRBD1	TGCAGCGTCGCCGGGACAGGGAATACCGGGGAGCTGTTTTTT	CSVAGTGNTGELFF
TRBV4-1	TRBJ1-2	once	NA	TGCGCCAGCAGCCAAGTCGGGGTTAGGGACTATGGCTACACCTTC	CASSQVGVRDYGYTF
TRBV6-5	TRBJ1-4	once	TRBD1	TGTGCCAGCAGACCTCGGACAGGGACAGAAAAACTGTTTTTT	CASRPRTGTEKLFF
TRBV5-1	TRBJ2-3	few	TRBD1	TGCGCCAGCAGCTTTACAGGGGCCACAGATACGCAGTATTTT	CASSFTGATDTQYF
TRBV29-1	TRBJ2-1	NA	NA	TGCAGCGGTGCCTACAGGGTCGGCAATGAGCAGTTCTTC	CSGAYRVGNEQFF
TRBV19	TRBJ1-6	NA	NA	TGTGCCAGTAGTACTACAGCTTCTAATTCACCCCTCCACTTT	CASSTTASNSPLHF
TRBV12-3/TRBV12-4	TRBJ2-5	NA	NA	TGTGCCAGCACGCCTAGGGGAAGGGAGACCCAGTACTTC	CASTPRGRETQYF
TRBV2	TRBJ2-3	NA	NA	TGTGCCAGCAAGGCGGGCGATACGCAGTATTTT	CASKAGDTQYF
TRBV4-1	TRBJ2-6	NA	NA	TGCGCCAGCAGCCGAGATACTACCGGGACAAAATATTCTGGGGCCAACGTCCTGACTTTC	CASSRDTTGTKYSGANVLTF
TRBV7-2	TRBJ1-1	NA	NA	TGTGCCAGCAGCCTCAACGGGTTGCTGAACACTGAAGCTTTCTTT	CASSLNGLLNTEAFF
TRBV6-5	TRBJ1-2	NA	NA	TGTGCCAGCAGTTATAGGGGAGGCTATGGCTACACCTTC	CASSYRGGYGYTF
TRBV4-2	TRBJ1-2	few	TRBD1	TGTGCCAGCAGAGCCGGGACAGGGTACGTCTACACCTTC	CASRAGTGYVYTF
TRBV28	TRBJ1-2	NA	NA	TGTGCCAGCAGTTTCAGGCAGCCTCACTATGGCTACACCTTC	CASSFRQPHYGYTF
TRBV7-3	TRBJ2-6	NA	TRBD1	TGTGCCAGCAGCCCCGGGACAGGGCGCTCTGGGGCCAACGTCCTGACTTTC	CASSPGTGRSGANVLTF